This entry describes one T cell receptor beta chain. Its antigen is unknown. This CDR3 comprises 15 residues. V lost 1 base, J lost 4 bases, and 10 bases lay in between. Germline V CDR1 and CDR2: SEHNR, FQNEAQ (reference sequence). The PCR ran on 60 Vbeta and 13 Jbeta primers. The method was immunoSEQ multiplex PCR; TCRdb's version includes in-frame clones alone and lacks a portion of them. The sample lists 100,000 to 130,000 clones; around 77% were seen once. This specimen comes from a study of cytomegalovirus exposure and HLA in healthy donors. Study-wide results and limits: A list of about 180 TCR beta chains associated with cytomegalovirus was given. A few V segments could not be told apart, such as TRBV6-2 and TRBV6-3, and were left out. Within a later analysis, the majority of CMV-associated TCR beta chains appeared HLA-restricted. Accurate HLA-A and HLA-B prediction from TCR beta sequences was reported for most subjects.

Source material: PBMCs. The chain recombines TRBV7-9 with TRBJ1-4; D is uncertain. The sequence was collected from a man in his late teens or twenties in good health and CMV-seronegative. CDR3 nucleotides: TGTGCCAGCAGCTTAGGGGCAGTCTTTAATGAAAAACTGTTTTTT. It specifies CASSLGAVFNEKLFF.